The TCR beta chain described here comes from a study of CD8+ T cells in alopecia areata (dated by TCRdb to between 2018 and 2020). Background on the whole study: Treated patients were enrolled in an open-label pilot trial of oral tofacitinib, 5 to 10 mg twice daily, for moderate-to-severe alopecia areata. Patients received tofacitinib for 6 to 18 months and were then followed off drug for 6 months to check for delayed response and recurrence. TCRbeta CDR3 regions were amplified by immunoSEQ multiplex PCR using 35 Vbeta forward and 13 Jbeta reverse primers. On the human side, TCRbeta sequencing was run on scalp tissue and on sorted CD4+ and CD8+ peripheral blood T cells from healthy controls and from alopecia areata patients with either patchy or totalis/universalis disease. Tofacitinib-treated patients had biopsies at baseline and at 4 and 24 weeks of treatment, with a later scalp biopsy in several patients. Clonality in the scalp was compared among normal scalp (n=4), patchy alopecia areata scalp (n=8), and alopecia totalis/universalis scalp (n=8). RNA was extracted with the PAXgene miRNA kit for fixed scalp, the miRNeasy kit for PBMCs, and the RNeasy kit for mouse skin. High-throughput TCRbeta sequencing was used to examine T cell clonal expansion in alopecia areata in both the C3H/HeJ mouse model and human patients.

The library was prepared using the immunoSEQ multiplex PCR assay. For TCR sequencing, RNA was extracted from every sample and reverse transcribed into cDNA to serve as template. SuperScript III was used to make first-strand cDNA, primed with a 2:1 mix of oligo-dT and random hexamers. A synthetic immune receptor repertoire was used to assess amplification bias, and residual bias was removed computationally. On the authors' methods: After raw reads were preprocessed to remove errors, the CDR3 was defined following IMGT conventions as running from the conserved cysteine to phenylalanine. To get clonality, Shannon entropy was normalized by log2 of the number of productive unique TCRs and the result was subtracted from 1. Whether each scalp clone was CD4 or CD8 was inferred by checking scalp TCRbeta sequences against the CD4 and CD8 repertoires from sorted blood. As stored in TCRdb, this immuneACCESS dataset retains in-frame rearrangements with V and J assigned. A fraction of the clones does not appear; measured against another copy, unresolved V genes explain less than half of the discrepancy, and the remainder lacks a known reason. D and trimming come from the DNA, and the V and J calls and clone size come from that table. This sample comprises some 170,000 clones, around 64% of them detected only once. Of the sample, approximately 10% is held by the ten largest clones.

The study at large found these results: Compared with mice, TCR sequences shared between patients were less clear, possibly partly because of HLA diversity across the patient population. Resident alphabeta T cells in normal human skin are also sequenced, complicating scalp TCR repertoire analysis, unlike mouse skin dominated by gammadelta T cells. Higher clonality and more expanded CD8+ clones were observed in lesional scalp than in normal scalp, particularly in alopecia totalis/universalis, a finding suggestive of antigenic drive.

The germline V gene (reference sequence) sets CDR1 to MNHEY and CDR2 to SMNVEV. V sheds 1 base and J sheds 5 bases, leaving 14 bases between their ends. The CDR3 contains 15 residues, cysteine and phenylalanine counted. CDR3 DNA only is kept here, 45 bases in frame from base 1. As concerns this clone: The antigen it recognizes is unknown. No per-base quality is available; no much larger clone lies one base away.

This specimen's time point label, interpreted: baseline before oral tofacitinib. Lesional scalp punch biopsies and peripheral blood were collected from alopecia areata patients. PBMCs were isolated by density centrifugation and stained for CD3, CD4 and CD8, after which CD4+ and CD8+ T cells were sorted on a FACSAria. This sequence originates from a human donor with alopecia areata. The V gene is TRBV27 and the J gene is TRBJ1-1; a tentative D call is TRBD1 (6 bases match). The sample was CD8+ T cells sorted from blood, taken at week 0. The CDR3 reads as follows: CASSLYTSTGTEAFF. The DNA is as follows: TGTGCCAGCAGTTTATACACTTCTACAGGGACTGAAGCTTTCTTT.